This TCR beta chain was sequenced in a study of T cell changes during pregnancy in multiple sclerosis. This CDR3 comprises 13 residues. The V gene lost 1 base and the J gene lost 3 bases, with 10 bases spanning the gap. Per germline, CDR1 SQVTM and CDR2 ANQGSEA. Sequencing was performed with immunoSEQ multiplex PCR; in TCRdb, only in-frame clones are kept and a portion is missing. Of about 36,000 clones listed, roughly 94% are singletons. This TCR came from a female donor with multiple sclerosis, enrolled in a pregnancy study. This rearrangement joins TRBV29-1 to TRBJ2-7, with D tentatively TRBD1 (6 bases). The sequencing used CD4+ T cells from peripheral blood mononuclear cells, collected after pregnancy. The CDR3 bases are TGCAGCGTTGAAGGTAACAGGGACTACGAGCAGTACTTC. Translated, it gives CSVEGNRDYEQYF.